This T cell receptor beta chain was obtained from a study of cytomegalovirus exposure and HLA in healthy donors (dated by TCRdb to 2015 to 2018). Describing the broader study: According to a later analysis, the approximately 130 validation repertoires were produced on the same platform as the roughly 720 repertoires of the first cohort. The study aimed to test whether signatures of past pathogen exposure could be identified by cataloging public T cell receptors. To predict cytomegalovirus infection status, the study combined high-throughput TCR immunosequencing, statistical association of individual TCRs with disease status, and machine learning. In addition to the first cohort of about 650 subjects, a separate validation cohort of approximately 130 different subjects was used. General conclusions and limits of the study: The study listed 150 to 200 TCR beta chains as associated with cytomegalovirus. A later analysis lacked HLA typing for the validation cohort, so it scored co-occurrence in that cohort across all 120 or so repertoires. Across donors, most TCR sequences were observed very rarely, whereas some public TCRs were present in many individuals. According to the authors, the approach could potentially be generalized to other disease states and immunological phenotypes. A few of the identified cytomegalovirus-associated TCR beta chains were confirmed in vitro to be specific for cytomegalovirus antigens. In a later analysis, TCRs clustered in the first cohort were found to also tend to co-occur in the 100 to 150 validation repertoires, with 94% of cluster scores above 0. Cytomegalovirus status was reported to be diagnosed by the classifier with high specificity and sensitivity in both the original and validation cohorts.

Donors formed part of the validation cohort, which comprised 120 or so subjects and was distinct from the first cohort of over 500 subjects. A remark on this clone: The specificity of this receptor is unknown. No much larger clonotype is one base removed from it; base qualities were not supplied.

CDR1 and CDR2 are read off the germline V gene as SNHLY and FYNNEI. The CDR3, from cysteine to phenylalanine, totals 13 residues. This entry keeps only the CDR3 DNA: 39 bases, framed from base 1. Trimming at the junction amounts to 6 bases on V and 4 bases on J, and the germline ends lie 13 bases apart. The method behind the library was the immunoSEQ multiplex PCR assay. As for the original processing: To diagnose cytomegalovirus status from the catalog of TCR beta chain sequences, a statistical classification framework was built. Held by TCRdb, this immuneACCESS table contains in-frame sequences only and omits some clones. Under half of the omission traces to an unresolved V gene where checked; the cause of the rest is unknown. V and J calls and clone size come straight from that table; D and trimming were deduced from the DNA. This sample is represented by 150,000 to 200,000 clones; about 79% of them were singletons. Roughly 13% of the sample belongs to the ten largest clones.

The rearrangement joined TRBV2 to TRBJ2-7, with TRBD2 as a weak D call on 5 bases. The sequence was obtained from a young woman in good health and CMV-seropositive. The specimen was PBMCs. This receptor has the CDR3 CASRTGYGYEQYF. The DNA is TGTGCCAGCAGGACGGGGTATGGGTACGAGCAGTACTTC.